Sequencing of this TCR beta chain was carried out in a study of CD8+ T cells in alopecia areata. Study at large: Those patients who were treated received oral tofacitinib, which was given at 5 to 10 mg twice daily for moderate-to-severe alopecia areata.

Study results and caveats: Scalp clonality, along with expanded CD8+ clones among the top 100, was significantly decreased by tofacitinib. Scalp data also include sequences from resident alphabeta T cells of normal skin.

The V gene's germline CDR1 is SQVTM and CDR2 ANQGSEA. The CDR3 consists of 15 residues. V was pared by 7 bases and J by 10 bases, with 14 bases of the junction left unmatched. Stated treatment: oral pan-JAK inhibitor, 5-10 mg twice daily. Those with alopecia areata gave lesional scalp punch biopsies and peripheral blood. Of note for this clone: The antigen is not known.

Following RNA extraction, reverse transcription yielded cDNA that acted as the sequencing template. Using immunoSEQ multiplex PCR, the repertoire was profiled, and TCRdb retains in-frame clones only, with some absent. The sample lists under 200,000 clones; under 70% were seen once. The material sequenced was CD4+ T cells sorted from blood, taken at week 4, from a patient treated with tofacitinib. V and J are TRBV29-1 and TRBJ2-1, with 12 bases aligning to TRBD2. The TCR sequence derives from a human donor with alopecia areata. CDR3: CSAQRGLAGGEEQFF. The CDR3 DNA follows: TGCAGCGCCCAACGGGGGCTAGCGGGGGGGGAAGAGCAGTTCTTC.